This TCR beta chain was sequenced during a study of vaccination and CD4 T cells after COVID-19. Study-level points and caveats: Spike mono-reactivity was found in 304 of 307 vaccine-specific clones from convalescent patients.

Per the germline V gene, CDR1 is DFQATT and CDR2 is SNEGSKA (reference sequence). The CDR3 length is 14 residues. Comment on this clonotype: The antigen remains unidentified. At one end, the junction sequence differs from germline, possibly due to a read error.

The treatment here: approximately nine-day PBMC culture with coronavirus spike peptide pools or control peptides (ViraFEST assay). T cells were expanded with peptide pools, and expanded clonotypes were identified by TCR sequencing. These CD4+ T cells came from approximately 11-day cultures by negative selection. Oncomine TCR Beta short-read sequencing was applied to DNA from cultured CD4+ T cells. TCRdb re-analysed the PCR reads in MiXCR, keeping a single row per CDR3 protein. The sample carries around 20,000 distinct CDR3 sequences, roughly 48% recorded once. The sequenced sample was CD4+ T cells from blood, cultured in vitro, obtained before SARS-CoV-2 vaccination. This clonotype was obtained from a human donor who had recovered from COVID-19. V usage is TRBV20-1 and J usage is TRBJ1-1, with D unresolved. The DNA for the CDR3 is TGCAGTGCTCCGGACGGAGGCCGTATTACTGAAGCTTACTTT. This codes for CSAPDGGRITEAYF.